This TCR beta chain was found in a study of control samples from healthy donors and cancer patients. TCRdb's table, derived via immunoSEQ multiplex PCR, lists solely in-frame clones and lacks some. The sample has 170,000 or so clones; roughly 92% are singletons. The sequenced material came from blood. The TCR sequence derives from a young man in good health.

The CDR3 here is CAWRWGAGPQETQYF. The CDR3 DNA sequence: TGTGCCTGGAGATGGGGGGCGGGCCCCCAAGAGACCCAGTACTTC. This chain links TRBV30 with TRBJ2-5; D possibly uses TRBD1 or TRBD2 (6 bases each). From germline, CDR1 is GTSNPN and CDR2 SVGIG (reference sequence). V dropped 3 bases and J dropped 1 base, with 15 bases sitting between them. This CDR3 is 15 amino acids long. Based on the CDR3 plus reference TRBV30 and TRBJ2-5, the full variable domain is SQTIHQWPATLVQPVGSPLSLECTVEGTSNPNLYWYRQAAGRGLQLLFYSVGIGQISSEVPQNLSASRPQDRQFILSSKKLLLSDSGFYLCAWRWGAGPQETQYFGPGTRLLVL.